Below, 29 T cell receptor beta chains from the same sample are listed, as sequenced in a study of cytomegalovirus exposure and HLA in healthy donors (dated by TCRdb to about 2017). Library preparation employed the immunoSEQ multiplex PCR assay. The multiplex PCR relied on a mix of 60 forward primers for TCR Vbeta segments and 13 reverse primers for TCR Jbeta segments. TCRdb took this table from immuneACCESS and kept in-frame rearrangements with V and J called. Such tables lack part of the clones; where checked against another copy, unresolved V genes explain under half of the gap, and the rest is unexplained. This sample comprises about 120,000 clones, around 69% of them detected only once. Of the sample, less than 9% falls within the top ten clones. Sequencing was performed on PBMCs. The source is a middle-aged woman in good health and CMV-seropositive.

V usage is TRBV7-8 and J usage is TRBJ1-1; no firm D call. Germline V CDR1 and CDR2: SGHVS, FQNEAQ. The CDR3 runs to 16 residues. The ends were cut back, 2 bases at V and 0 bases at J, with 13 bases in the middle. The CDR3 loop is CASSLYGYQMNTEAFF. The CDR3 region has the DNA TGTGCCAGCAGCTTATACGGGTACCAAATGAACACTGAAGCTTTCTTT.

The chain couples TRBV5-1 to TRBJ2-5; maybe TRBD2 (6 bases). The CDR3 runs 13 residues. Looked up from germline, CDR1 is SGHRS and CDR2 is YFSETQ. With 7 bases removed from V and 5 bases from J, the gap between germline ends came to 15 bases. CDR3 nucleotides: TGCGCCAGCGGGAACGGGAGAGGGGAGACCCAGTACTTC. This translates into CASGNGRGETQYF.

The chain couples TRBV1 to TRBJ1-5; the table gives TRBD1 as D, unverified against the DNA. TRBV1 is a pseudogene segment. The CDR3 length is 16 residues. CDR3 amino acids: CTSSQEFGDRDQPQHF. The CDR3 bases are TGCACCAGCAGCCAAGAATTTGGGGACAGGGATCAGCCCCAGCATTTT.

This clone was found a few times. The J gene is TRBJ2-3, the V gene TRBV4-1; D is perhaps TRBD2 (6 bases). The CDR3 runs 15 residues. With 2 bases removed from V and 4 bases from J, the gap between germline ends came to 13 bases. In germline, CDR1 is MGHRA, CDR2 YSYEKL. CDR3 sequence reads: CASSQFRERADTQYF. Here the CDR3 DNA reads TGCGCCAGCAGCCAATTTCGGGAGCGGGCAGATACGCAGTATTTT.

The chain recombines TRBV5-6 with TRBJ1-2, with D possibly being TRBD1 (6 bases). The CDR3 has 15 residues. The V gene's germline CDR1 is SGHDT and CDR2 YYEEEE. The V gene lost 4 bases and the J gene lost 6 bases, with 19 bases spanning the gap. In DNA, the CDR3 is TGTGCCAGCAGCGTCCGGGACACCTTATGGGATGGCTACACCTTC. Protein product: CASSVRDTLWDGYTF.

This clone is a singleton in its sample. The genes are TRBV5-8 and TRBJ2-5; 9 bases are shared with TRBD1. Germline V gene lookup returns CDR1 SGHTS and CDR2 YDEGEE. The CDR3 extends over 15 amino acids. J gave up 5 bases and V 4 bases, and 9 bases lay outside the gene matches. CDR3 in DNA: TGTGCCAGCAGCCAGGGACAGGGTGAAAGGGAGACCCAGTACTTC. It encodes CASSQGQGERETQYF.

J is TRBJ1-3 and V is TRBV6-5; D is unclear. This CDR3 comprises 14 residues. CDR1 MNHEY and CDR2 SVGAGI come from the germline V gene. Between the trimmed V and J ends, which lost 3 bases and 2 bases, there was a span of 8 bases. CDR3 sequence reads: CASSYGGTGNTIYF. CDR3 DNA: TGTGCCAGCAGTTATGGAGGGACTGGAAACACCATATATTTT.

The chain employs TRBV5-8 and TRBJ2-3; possible D gene TRBD2, 5 bases. The CDR3 totals 16 residues. The V end lost 4 bases, the J end lost 0 bases, and 15 bases lay between the germline ends. Per germline, CDR1 SGHTS and CDR2 YDEGEE. For the CDR3, the DNA is TGTGCCAGCAGCCTTCAGACTGGACTCAGCACAGATACGCAGTATTTT. Amino acids: CASSLQTGLSTDTQYF.

The table lists this clone with a few counts. The rearrangement uses TRBV2 and TRBJ2-1, with D perhaps TRBD1 (6 bases). This CDR3 is built from 12 residues. Trimming removed 8 bases from V and 9 bases from J, with 14 bases in between. Germline CDR1 SNHLY, CDR2 FYNNEI. DNA for the CDR3: TGTGCCAGCCGACGAGAGGACAGTGAGCAGTTCTTC. It encodes CASRREDSEQFF.

The chain couples TRBV7-6 to TRBJ2-2; D is unresolved. The CDR3 is 12 residues long. CDR1 and CDR2 from the germline V gene are SGHVS and FNYEAQ. Trimming removed 5 bases at V and 6 bases at J, with 7 bases between. CDR3 protein: CASSPLSGELFF. CDR3 bases: TGTGCCAGCAGCCCCCTTTCCGGGGAGCTGTTTTTT. Based on the CDR3 plus reference TRBV7-6 and TRBJ2-2, the full variable domain is GAGVSQSPRYKVTKRGQDVALRCDPISGHVSLYWYRQALGQGPEFLTYFNYEAQQDKSGLPNDRFSAERPEGSISTLTIQRTEQRDSAMYRCASSPLSGELFFGEGSRLTVL.

The chain carries TRBV7-6 and TRBJ2-1; maybe TRBD1 (5 bases). Germline CDR1 is SGHVS and CDR2 is FNYEAQ. Trimming left V 7 bases short and J 8 bases short, with 15 bases between. The CDR3 runs to 13 residues. This CDR3 reads CASTPGLVHEQFF. The DNA for the CDR3 is TGTGCCAGCACTCCAGGGCTGGTGCATGAGCAGTTCTTC.

The chain couples TRBV27 to TRBJ2-7; the D is unclear. Germline values: CDR1 MNHEY, CDR2 SMNVEV (reference sequence). The CDR3 consists of 13 residues. The V end lost 3 bases, the J end lost 0 bases, and 6 bases lay between the germline ends. As DNA, the CDR3 is TGTGCCAGCAGTTTGTACAGCTCCTACGAGCAGTACTTC. This encodes CASSLYSSYEQYF.

V and J are TRBV7-9 and TRBJ1-2; perhaps TRBD1 as D (6 bases). The V gene lost 0 bases and the J gene lost 7 bases, with 12 bases spanning the gap. Germline V gives CDR1 SEHNR, CDR2 FQNEAQ (reference sequence). The CDR3 loop spans 14 amino acids. CDR3 sequence (DNA): TGTGCCAGCAGCTTAGCGGACAGCCTCGGTGGCTACACCTTC. Translation gives CASSLADSLGGYTF.

In this sample, this clone turned up a few times. One end of the junction is discordant with germline, which a read error may explain. The chain carries TRBV7-9 and TRBJ1-5, with D possibly TRBD1 on 6 matching bases. The CDR3 runs to 12 residues. CDR1 is SEHNR, CDR2 FQNEAQ, per germline (reference sequence). In nucleotides, the CDR3 is TGTTCCAGCAGCTTAGAGGACAGCTCCCAGCATTTT. Translation: CSSSLEDSSQHF.

Only a few counts were recorded for this clone. The chain employs TRBV7-3 and TRBJ2-1, with 8 bases lining up with TRBD1. CDR3 length equals 15 residues. V lost 5 bases to trimming and J lost 4 bases; unmatched junction nucleotides: 7. Germline CDR1 and CDR2: SGHTA and FQGTGA. The CDR3 sequence is CASSPGRTGYNEQFF. The CDR3, as DNA: TGTGCCAGCAGCCCCGGACGGACAGGGTACAATGAGCAGTTCTTC.

The CDR3, as DNA: TGTGCCAGTAGTACCGCTTGGGACACCTCCTACGAGCAGTACTTC. This sequence encodes CASSTAWDTSYEQYF. The chain joins TRBV19 to TRBJ2-7; D perhaps matches TRBD1 (6 bases). V was shortened by 4 bases and J by 0 bases, with 13 bases between the two germline ends. This CDR3 has 15 residues. In germline, CDR1 is LNHDA, CDR2 SQIVND (reference sequence).

The chain recombines TRBV5-1 with TRBJ2-7, with 11 bases that match TRBD2. V was pared by 4 bases and J by 8 bases, with 11 bases of the junction left unmatched. The V gene's germline CDR1 is SGHRS and CDR2 YFSETQ. The CDR3 runs to 15 residues. The CDR3 reads CASSPAPGLAVKQYF. The CDR3 nucleotides read TGCGCCAGCAGCCCGGCCCCGGGACTAGCGGTTAAGCAGTACTTC.

This sequence joins TRBV6-5 and TRBJ1-1, with D perhaps matching TRBD1 (6 bases). Trimming stripped 5 bases from V and 0 bases from J, with 13 bases between. Germline V gives CDR1 MNHEY, CDR2 SVGAGI. The CDR3 runs 15 residues. This chain's CDR3 is CASSQLQGLNTEAFF. The CDR3 nucleotides are TGTGCCAGCAGTCAACTACAGGGCTTGAACACTGAAGCTTTCTTT.

The chain combines TRBV6-1 with TRBJ2-7; D is unclear. Trimming stripped 10 bases from V and 6 bases from J, with 16 bases between. CDR1 is MNHNS, CDR2 SASEGT, per germline. This CDR3 is 12 amino acids long. DNA for the CDR3: TGTGCCATCACCCAAACGAGTTCCGAGCAGTACTTC. It codes for CAITQTSSEQYF.

CDR3 coding DNA: TGTGCCAGCAGTTATTTAGCGGGACGAGGGGACGAGCAGTACTTC. Amino acids: CASSYLAGRGDEQYF. V is TRBV6-6 and J is TRBJ2-7; 8 positions agree with TRBD2. The length of the CDR3 is 15 residues. With V trimmed by 3 bases and J by 5 bases, 9 bases remained unmatched. Germline V lookup: CDR1 MNHNY, CDR2 SVGAGI (reference sequence).

This clone was counted a few times. The rearrangement uses TRBV6-1 and TRBJ2-7, with a weak D call TRBD1 (6 bases). The V end was cut by 5 bases, the J end by 0 bases, with 11 bases between. Germline assignment: CDR1 MNHNS and CDR2 SASEGT. The CDR3 is made up of 14 amino acids. CDR3: CASSQQGSSYEQYF. The CDR3 bases are TGTGCCAGCAGTCAACAGGGAAGCTCCTACGAGCAGTACTTC.

The chain recombines TRBV6-5 with TRBJ1-4, with D possibly TRBD1 on 6 matching bases. This CDR3 comprises 14 residues. The V gene lost 2 bases and the J gene lost 10 bases, with 14 bases spanning the gap. Germline V gene sequence: CDR1 MNHEY, CDR2 SVGAGI. CDR3 DNA: TGTGCCAGCAGTTACGGGGGATCGGACAGAAAACTGTTTTTT. Encoded protein: CASSYGGSDRKLFF.

The V and J genes are TRBV6-5 and TRBJ2-7; 10 nucleotides agree with TRBD2. This CDR3 contains 14 residues. CDR1 and CDR2 from the germline V gene are MNHEY and SVGAGI. After removal of 8 bases from V and 6 bases from J, the junction contained 10 bases not matched to a gene. The CDR3: CASGKAGGSGEQYF. Here the CDR3 DNA reads TGTGCCAGCGGTAAAGCGGGAGGGTCGGGCGAGCAGTACTTC.

V is TRBV5-1 and J is TRBJ2-7; perhaps TRBD1 as D (5 bases). The CDR3 runs 12 residues. Looked up from germline, CDR1 is SGHRS and CDR2 is YFSETQ. The germline V and J ends were trimmed by 0 bases and 4 bases, with 5 bases remaining between them. The CDR3 sequence: CASSLGQYEQYF. In nucleotides, the CDR3 is TGCGCCAGCAGCTTGGGACAGTACGAGCAGTACTTC.

This clone was counted between two and nine times. This chain joins TRBV10-3 and TRBJ1-1; D is unclear. Per the germline V gene, CDR1 is ENHRY and CDR2 is SYGVKD. This CDR3 has 13 amino acids. The V end was cut by 5 bases, the J end by 5 bases, with 12 bases between. CDR3 sequence (DNA): TGTGCCATCAGTCATGAGTCAGCGACTGAAGCTTTCTTT. Its translation is CAISHESATEAFF.

The chain is built from TRBV18 and TRBJ1-5; weak D call: TRBD1 (6 bases). The length of the CDR3 is 14 residues. Trimming stripped 4 bases from V and 5 bases from J, with 12 bases between. Germline CDR1 reads KGHSH; CDR2 reads LQKENI. The CDR3 region has the DNA TGTGCCAGCTCACTCAGAGGGGGGGATCAGCCCCAGCATTTT. Protein: CASSLRGGDQPQHF.

This clone was seen more than once but under ten times. The J gene is TRBJ1-5, the V gene TRBV2, with TRBD1 matching over 11 bases. The CDR3 sequence is 14 residues long. Germline loops: CDR1 SNHLY, CDR2 FYNNEI. Losses at the gene ends were 4 bases for V and 7 bases for J; bases not matched to a gene: 3. CDR3 bases: TGTGCCAGCAGTGCCGGGACAGGGGGGCAGCCCCAGCATTTT. It yields the protein CASSAGTGGQPQHF.

V and J are TRBV5-1 and TRBJ2-5; 10 positions match TRBD2. The last part of the DNA fits TRBJ2-7 better; the J call may be wrong. Germline loops: CDR1 SGHRS, CDR2 YFSETQ. The CDR3 loop spans 13 amino acids. CDR3 region: CASQASGGYEQYF. The CDR3 DNA reads as TGCGCCAGCCAGGCTAGCGGGGGTTACGAGCAGTACTTC.

Notes on this clone: At one of its ends the junction is not consistent with the germline gene, which may arise from a read error. The V and J genes are TRBV7-9 and TRBJ1-1; a weak D match, TRBD1 (6 bases). Germline V gene lookup returns CDR1 SEHNR and CDR2 FQNEAQ (reference sequence). This CDR3 contains 12 residues. CDR3 nucleotide sequence: TGTTCCAGCAGCGCACAGGGCACTGAAGCTTTCTTT. Its protein product is CSSSAQGTEAFF.